Shown below are 17 T cell receptor beta chains from a single sample sequenced in a study of identical twins. A single record per CDR3 protein comes from TCRdb applying MiXCR to the 5' RACE reads. The sample holds about 220,000 distinct CDR3 sequences, around 8% seen once. This same sample was also taken into another study, of yellow fever vaccine responses in identical twins.

Source material: memory (CD45RO+) T cells sorted from blood. The receptors derive from a woman aged 18-29 years in good health.

The table lists this clonotype with many counts. The V gene is TRBV6-5, the J gene TRBJ1-2; D is possibly TRBD1 (5 bases). The CDR3 spans 11 residues. Trimming pared 7 bases from V and 5 bases from J, leaving 8 bases between. Germline V gene sequence: CDR1 MNHEY, CDR2 SVGAGI. The CDR3 reads CASTDSYGYTF. CDR3 nucleotides: TGTGCCAGCACCGACAGTTATGGCTACACCTTC.

This clonotype was detected a few times. Written as DNA, the CDR3 is TGTGCCAGCAGTTTCTTCTACCAGGCAGTAGCTGCTGAAGCTTTCTTT. Protein: CASSFFYQAVAAEAFF. The chain employs TRBV28 and TRBJ1-1; no firm D call. The CDR3 covers 16 residues. CDR1 and CDR2 (germline): MDHEN, SYDVKM. The ends were cut back, 3 bases at V and 6 bases at J, with 20 bases in the middle.

This clonotype occurred many times. The rearrangement joins TRBV5-1 to TRBJ2-1; a possible D gene is TRBD2 (6 bases). There are 15 residues in the CDR3. Trimming took off 5 bases at V and 0 bases at J, with 12 bases between the two ends. Per the germline V gene, CDR1 is SGHRS and CDR2 is YFSETQ. CDR3 sequence: CASSPLGSSYNEQFF. CDR3 sequence (DNA): TGCGCCAGCAGTCCGCTCGGGAGCTCCTACAATGAGCAGTTCTTC.

This clonotype was counted only a few times. V is TRBV6-1 and J is TRBJ2-2; D remains unclear. The CDR3 has 12 residues. Trimming took 10 bases from V and 0 from J, leaving 6 bases between them. Germline CDR1 MNHNS, CDR2 SASEGT. The CDR3 DNA reads as TGTGCCACACGGGCGAACACCGGGGAGCTGTTTTTT. This sequence encodes CATRANTGELFF.

This clonotype was observed at least ten times. The chain uses TRBV12-3 or TRBV12-4 and TRBJ2-1; tentative D call: TRBD1 (6 bases). The CDR3 contains 12 residues. Trimming took 8 bases from V and 7 from J, leaving 12 bases between them. CDR3 residues: CASSGVLNEQFF. The CDR3, as DNA: TGTGCCAGCTCAGGGGTTCTTAATGAGCAGTTCTTC.

This chain links TRBV6-1 with TRBJ2-3; D possibly corresponds to TRBD2 (6 bases). Germline V CDR1 and CDR2: MNHNS, SASEGT. The germline V and J ends were trimmed by 7 bases and 1 base, with 12 bases remaining between them. This CDR3 comprises 14 residues. The DNA for the CDR3 is TGTGCCAGCACAGAGCGGGTACGCACAGATACGCAGTATTTT. It yields the protein CASTERVRTDTQYF.

This clonotype was detected many times. The chain carries TRBV10-3 and TRBJ2-3, with 8 positions matching TRBD1. J gave up 2 bases and V 2 bases, and 9 bases lay outside the gene matches. The germline V gene encodes CDR1 ENHRY and CDR2 SYGVKD. The CDR3 sequence is 17 residues long. Here the CDR3 DNA reads TGTGCCATCAGTGAGCCCCATACAGGGGGTAACACAGATACGCAGTATTTT. The encoded protein is CAISEPHTGGNTDTQYF.

This clonotype was picked up a small number of times. The chain recombines TRBV28 with TRBJ1-4, with 9 positions matching TRBD1. Looked up from germline, CDR1 is MDHEN and CDR2 is SYDVKM. This CDR3 region has 14 residues. The junction had 8 bases not matched to a gene; V was cut back by 7 bases and J by 8 bases. The CDR3 DNA reads as TGTGCCAGCATTTCGAACAGGGGGCTGGAAAAACTGTTTTTT. It codes for CASISNRGLEKLFF.

This clonotype was observed at least ten times. The chain recombines TRBV6-1 with TRBJ2-7; 8 nucleotides match TRBD1. Germline CDR1 and CDR2: MNHNS and SASEGT. The junction had 5 bases not matched to a gene; V was cut back by 7 bases and J by 3 bases. The CDR3 has 13 residues. In DNA form, the CDR3 reads TGTGCCAGCACCCCGGGACAGGACTACGAGCAGTACTTC. It encodes CASTPGQDYEQYF.

At least ten counts were recorded for this clonotype. The rearrangement links TRBV12-3 or TRBV12-4 to TRBJ1-2; unclear D gene. V shed 5 bases and J shed 7 bases, with 11 bases lying between them. This CDR3 spans 12 amino acids. CDR3 in amino acids: CASSTISSGYTF. The DNA of the CDR3 is TGTGCCAGCAGTACAATCTCGAGTGGCTACACCTTC.

The chain links TRBV7-2 to TRBJ2-3; a possible D gene is TRBD2 (7 bases). The V gene's germline CDR1 is SGHTA and CDR2 FQGNSA. This CDR3 region has 16 residues. V was clipped by 5 bases and J by 1 base, with 16 bases between them. The CDR3 loop reads CASSPGAGARTDTQYF. The CDR3 coding sequence is TGTGCCAGCAGCCCAGGGGCGGGAGCACGCACAGATACGCAGTATTTT.

This clonotype appeared many times. The rearrangement joins TRBV14 to TRBJ1-2, with D perhaps matching TRBD1 (5 bases). With 0 bases removed from V and 8 bases from J, the gap between germline ends came to 16 bases. The germline V gene encodes CDR1 SGHDN and CDR2 FVKESK. There are 15 residues in the CDR3. Here the CDR3 DNA reads TGTGCCAGCAGCCAAGACCTGGAGGGGCGAGGGGGCTACACCTTC. Translation gives CASSQDLEGRGGYTF.

This clonotype was recorded many times. The chain has TRBV7-9 and TRBJ2-2; no firm D call. The CDR3 extends over 15 amino acids. V dropped 5 bases and J dropped 5 bases, with 15 bases sitting between them. The V gene's germline CDR1 is SEHNR and CDR2 FQNEAQ (reference sequence). The CDR3 DNA is TGTGCCAGCAGCGCACGAGCTTCGAGTACCGGGGAGCTGTTTTTT. Translated: CASSARASSTGELFF.

V and J are TRBV3-1 and TRBJ2-5; possible D gene TRBD2, 6 bases. Germline-derived CDR1 and CDR2 are LGHDT and YNNKEL (reference sequence). V was pared by 1 base and J by 5 bases, with 11 bases between. This CDR3 is built from 14 residues. The CDR3 is CASSQGVLAETQYF. As DNA, the CDR3 is TGTGCCAGCAGCCAAGGAGTCCTAGCGGAGACCCAGTACTTC.

This clonotype has just a few counts. The rearrangement uses TRBV4-3 and TRBJ2-5; the match to TRBD2 covers 9 bases. The J segment lost 5 bases and the V segment lost 1 base, leaving 11 bases of the junction unmatched. Germline V gene sequence: CDR1 LGHNA, CDR2 YSLEER. The CDR3 is made up of 17 amino acids. CDR3 coding DNA: TGCGCCAGCAGCCAAGGGTCTTTTCGGCGGGAGGGTGAGACCCAGTACTTC. As protein: CASSQGSFRREGETQYF.

This sequence joins TRBV7-2 and TRBJ2-2, with 9 positions matching TRBD2. The ends lost 5 bases at V and 9 bases at J; junction bases unmatched: 10. Per germline, CDR1 SGHTA and CDR2 FQGNSA. This CDR3 has 15 amino acids. The CDR3 loop reads CASSQGTSSNRELFF. For the CDR3, the DNA is TGTGCCAGCAGCCAGGGGACTAGCTCAAACCGGGAGCTGTTTTTT.

V and J are TRBV20-1 and TRBJ2-7, with 8 bases matching TRBD1. The CDR3 has 12 residues. The ends lost 7 bases at V and 5 bases at J; junction bases unmatched: 7. Germline-derived CDR1 and CDR2 are DFQATT and SNEGSKA (reference sequence). The CDR3 reads CSGDRGSNEQYF. As DNA, the CDR3 is TGCAGTGGAGACAGGGGCTCGAACGAGCAGTACTTC.